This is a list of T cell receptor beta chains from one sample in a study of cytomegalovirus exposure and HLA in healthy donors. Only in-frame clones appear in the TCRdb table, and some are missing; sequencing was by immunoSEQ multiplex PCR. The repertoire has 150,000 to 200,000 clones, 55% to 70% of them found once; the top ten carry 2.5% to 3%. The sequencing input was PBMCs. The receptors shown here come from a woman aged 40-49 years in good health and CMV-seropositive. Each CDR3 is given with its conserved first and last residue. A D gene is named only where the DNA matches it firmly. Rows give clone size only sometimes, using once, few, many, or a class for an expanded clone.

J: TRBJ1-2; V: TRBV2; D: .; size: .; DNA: TGTGCCAGCAGGTGGACACGTGGCTACACCTTC; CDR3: CASRWTRGYTF
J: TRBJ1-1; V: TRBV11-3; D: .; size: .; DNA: TGTGCCAGCAGCTTAGGGGCGAACACTGAAGCTTTCTTT; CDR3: CASSLGANTEAFF
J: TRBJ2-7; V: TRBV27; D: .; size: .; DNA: TGTGCCAGCTCAAAGGACGGACACACCTACGAGCAGTACTTC; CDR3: CASSKDGHTYEQYF
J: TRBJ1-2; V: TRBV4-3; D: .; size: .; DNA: TGCGCCAGCAGCCAAGATCGGGGGAGCTATGGCTACACCTTC; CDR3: CASSQDRGSYGYTF
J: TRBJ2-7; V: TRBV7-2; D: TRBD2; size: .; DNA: TGTGCCAGCTCTCTAGCGGGGGGGATGGACGAGCAGTACTTC; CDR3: CASSLAGGMDEQYF
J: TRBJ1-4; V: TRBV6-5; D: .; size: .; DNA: TGTGCCAGTAGGGGGTTGGGTGAAAAACTGTTTTTT; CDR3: CASRGLGEKLFF
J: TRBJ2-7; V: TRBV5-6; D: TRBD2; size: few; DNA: TGTGCCAGCAGCTCGGGTAGCGGGGGGCCATTTCTCTCCGAGCAGTACTTC; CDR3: CASSSGSGGPFLSEQYF
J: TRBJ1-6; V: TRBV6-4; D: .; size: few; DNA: TGTGCCAGCAGTCGCGGATTATATAATTCACCCCTCAACTTT; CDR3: CASSRGLYNSPLNF
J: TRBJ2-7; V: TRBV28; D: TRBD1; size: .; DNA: TGTGCCAGCAGTTTATCTAAGCTCGGACAGGGGGAATACGAGCAGTACTTC; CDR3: CASSLSKLGQGEYEQYF
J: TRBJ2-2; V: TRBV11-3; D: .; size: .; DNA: TGTGCCAGCAGCTTAGATCGGAGTAGAGGAGGCACCGGGGAGCTGTTTTTT; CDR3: CASSLDRSRGGTGELFF
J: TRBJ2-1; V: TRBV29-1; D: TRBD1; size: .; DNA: TGCAGCGTTGAACAGGACAGGGGGCTTGGGAATGAGCAGTTCTTC; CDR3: CSVEQDRGLGNEQFF
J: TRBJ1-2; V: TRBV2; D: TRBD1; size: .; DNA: TGTGCCAGCAGTCTTCCCCGGGACAGGGGGCTTCGAGGCTACACCTTC; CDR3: CASSLPRDRGLRGYTF
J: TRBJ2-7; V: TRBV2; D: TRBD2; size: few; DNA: TGTGCCAGCAAAATAGCGGGAGGAAGCTACGAGCAGTACTTC; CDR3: CASKIAGGSYEQYF
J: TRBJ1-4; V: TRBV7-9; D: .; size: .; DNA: TGTGCCAGCAGCTTATCCCAGAACGAAAAACTGTTTTTT; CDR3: CASSLSQNEKLFF
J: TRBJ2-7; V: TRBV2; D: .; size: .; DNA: TGTGCCAGCAGGGCTTACATAGGACAGTCCTACGAGCAGTACTTC; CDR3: CASRAYIGQSYEQYF
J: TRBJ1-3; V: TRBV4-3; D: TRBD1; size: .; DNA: TGCGCCAGCAGCCAATCCGGGACAGCCTCTGGAAACACCATATATTTT; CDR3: CASSQSGTASGNTIYF
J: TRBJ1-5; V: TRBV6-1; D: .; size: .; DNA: TGTGCCAGCAGCGGCCGGACAGATAGCAATCAGCCCCAGCATTTT; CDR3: CASSGRTDSNQPQHF
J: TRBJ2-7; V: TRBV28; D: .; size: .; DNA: TGTGCCAGCAGTCCAGTGCTCCAGGTACCGCAGTACTTC; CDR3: CASSPVLQVPQYF